Listed here are 7 T cell receptor beta chains from one sample, sequenced in a study of CD8+ T cells in alopecia areata. The sequencing template was cDNA reverse transcribed from extracted RNA. Assay used: immunoSEQ multiplex PCR; TCRdb lists only in-frame clones, some missing. The sample holds approximately 180,000 clones, 60% seen once. Indicated treatment: oral pan-JAK inhibitor, 5-10 mg twice daily. Source: CD4+ T cells sorted from blood, taken at week 24, from a patient treated with tofacitinib. Receptor source: a human donor with alopecia areata.

This CDR3 reads CASSGRAGANVLTF. CDR3 DNA: TGTGCCAGCAGTGGTAGGGCTGGGGCCAACGTCCTGACTTTC. The chain uses TRBV6-1 and TRBJ2-6; D unresolved. Trimming took 4 bases from V and 2 from J, leaving 6 bases between them. Germline V CDR1 and CDR2: MNHNS, SASEGT. The length of the CDR3 is 14 residues.

This clone was seen a single time. The chain uses TRBV2 and TRBJ1-2, with a weak D call TRBD1 (5 bases). Germline CDR1 is SNHLY and CDR2 is FYNNEI. CDR3 length: 12 residues. Deletions cut 4 bases from V and 7 bases from J, with 10 bases between. For the CDR3, the DNA is TGTGCCAGCAGTGGAGGGGAAGGTGGCTACACCTTC. Its translation: CASSGGEGGYTF.

This clone has more than one count but fewer than ten. CDR3 bases: TGCGCCAGCAGCGTACAGGGGTCAGAGACCCAGTACTTC. Amino acid sequence: CASSVQGSETQYF. The genes are TRBV5-1 and TRBJ2-5, with 7 nucleotides matching TRBD1. Losses at the gene ends were 4 bases for V and 4 bases for J; bases not matched to a gene: 4. The CDR3 consists of 13 residues. Germline V gene sequence: CDR1 SGHRS, CDR2 YFSETQ.

This clone came up a few times. The sample has other DNA sequences that encode this CDR3 too. This chain uses TRBV6-5 with TRBJ2-3, with 9 bases aligning to TRBD2. CDR3 length equals 15 residues. With V trimmed by 1 base and J by 1 base, 0 bases remained unmatched. CDR1 and CDR2 (germline): MNHEY, SVGAGI. The CDR3 here is CASSYLAGGTDTQYF. The CDR3 DNA reads TGTGCCAGCAGTTACTTAGCGGGGGGCACAGATACGCAGTATTTT.

This chain joins TRBV5-7 and TRBJ1-2; 7 bases agree with TRBD1. TRBV5-7 falls under the ORF class, with uncertain function. CDR3 length equals 15 residues. The V and J ends lost 4 bases and 4 bases, in that order; junction bases with no gene match: 10. Here the CDR3 DNA reads TGTGCCAGCAGCCAGACAGGGAGGAACCTCTATGGCTACACCTTC. Amino acids: CASSQTGRNLYGYTF.

Only a few counts were recorded for this clone. V and J are TRBV29-1 and TRBJ2-1; perhaps D is TRBD1 or TRBD2 (6 bases each). In germline, CDR1 is SQVTM, CDR2 ANQGSEA. The CDR3 is made up of 15 amino acids. The V gene lost 7 bases and the J gene lost 5 bases, with 21 bases spanning the gap. The CDR3 region is CSGQRGQRANNEQFF. CDR3 nucleotides: TGCAGCGGTCAGCGAGGACAGCGGGCCAACAATGAGCAGTTCTTC.

The chain carries TRBV27 and TRBJ1-2, with D possibly matching TRBD1 (5 bases). Deletions cut 5 bases from V and 6 bases from J, with 16 bases between. The CDR3 contains 14 residues. The germline V gene has CDR1 MNHEY and CDR2 SMNVEV (reference sequence). The CDR3 region has the DNA TGTGCCAGCAGTGGACGCGGCAGAGGGGATGGCTACACCTTC. It translates to CASSGRGRGDGYTF.